Listed below are T cell receptor beta chains from one sample, sequenced in a study of T cells in localized non-small cell lung cancer. Generated by immunoSEQ multiplex PCR, the TCRdb table keeps only in-frame clones and is missing some. The repertoire has over 30,000 clones, under 90% of them found once; the top ten carry 4% to 5%. Material: peripheral blood, obtained before any cancer treatment. These receptors were taken from a male donor older than 55 with stage III lung adenocarcinoma. Both conserved end residues are part of each CDR3. Fields, in order: D gene, V gene, clone size, J gene, CDR3 protein, CDR3 DNA. A D gene is named only where the DNA matches it firmly. Some rows have no size entry. The others give once, few or many, or a class for an expanded clone.

>.|TRBV6-1|.|TRBJ2-7
CASTNRGRSYEQYF
TGTGCCAGCACGAATAGGGGCAGATCCTACGAGCAGTACTTC
>.|TRBV5-5|.|TRBJ1-6
CASSSGRRNSPLHF
TGTGCCAGCAGCTCGGGACGGAGAAATTCACCCCTCCACTTT
>TRBD2|TRBV25-1|few|TRBJ2-2
CASSDLAGGHTGELFF
TGTGCCAGCAGTGATCTAGCGGGGGGGCACACCGGGGAGCTGTTTTTT
>TRBD1|TRBV23-1|.|TRBJ1-5
CASSHGTGFFSQPQHF
TGCGCCAGCAGTCATGGGACAGGGTTTTTCTCTCAGCCCCAGCATTTT
>TRBD1|TRBV19|.|TRBJ1-4
CASSPDRVIREKLFF
TGTGCCAGTAGTCCCGACAGGGTAATCAGGGAAAAACTGTTTTTT
>.|TRBV7-2|.|TRBJ2-1
CASSPLDGEQFF
TGTGCCAGCAGCCCGCTCGACGGCGAGCAGTTCTTC
>.|TRBV7-2|once|TRBJ2-7
CASSITGSSYEQYF
TGTGCCAGCAGCATTACAGGTTCCTCCTACGAGCAGTACTTC
>.|TRBV29-1|large|TRBJ1-1
CSAQQDPLMGTEAFF
TGCAGCGCCCAACAGGACCCCCTGATGGGCACTGAAGCTTTCTTT
>TRBD1|TRBV11-1|.|TRBJ2-2
CASSPGQVATGELFF
TGTGCCAGCAGCCCAGGACAGGTGGCGACCGGGGAGCTGTTTTTT
>.|TRBV27|.|TRBJ2-1
CASSLAVRGNEQFF
TGTGCCAGCAGTTTAGCGGTAAGGGGCAATGAGCAGTTCTTC
>TRBD1|TRBV7-9|.|TRBJ2-7
CASSLALGTGNYEQYF
TGTGCCAGCAGCTTAGCGTTGGGGACAGGTAACTACGAGCAGTACTTC
>.|TRBV28|.|TRBJ2-4
CASSFGRSKNIQYF
TGTGCCAGCAGTTTCGGCAGGTCCAAAAACATTCAGTACTTC
>TRBD1|TRBV2|few|TRBJ2-7
CASSYSLTISTGGFYEQYF
TGTGCCAGCAGTTATTCCCTGACGATATCGACAGGGGGCTTCTACGAGCAGTACTTC
>.|TRBV7-2|.|TRBJ2-5
CASSGYSGTKRQETQYF
TGTGCCAGCAGTGGCTATTCCGGGACAAAACGCCAAGAGACCCAGTACTTC
>TRBD1|TRBV27|once|TRBJ1-6
CASNRQGPNSPLHF
TGTGCCAGCAATCGACAGGGTCCTAATTCACCCCTCCACTTT
>.|TRBV18|.|TRBJ1-1
CASSPKGNTEAFF
TGTGCCAGCTCACCGAAGGGGAACACTGAAGCTTTCTTT
>TRBD2|TRBV5-4|.|TRBJ2-1
CASSGRTSGTPYNEQFF
TGTGCCAGCAGCGGGAGGACTAGCGGGACTCCCTACAATGAGCAGTTCTTC
>.|TRBV28|.|TRBJ1-4
CTSSTGGASNEKLFF
TGTACCAGCAGTACGGGCGGGGCGTCAAATGAAAAACTGTTTTTT
>.|TRBV30|.|TRBJ1-2
CAWSVRYGYTF
TGTGCCTGGAGTGTACGGTATGGCTACACCTTC
>.|TRBV11-3|.|TRBJ1-4
CASSPQMGKEKLFF
TGTGCCAGCAGCCCACAAATGGGAAAGGAAAAACTGTTTTTT
>TRBD1|TRBV27|.|TRBJ2-1
CATTRGGEINNEQFF
TGTGCCACCACACGAGGGGGCGAAATCAACAATGAGCAGTTCTTC
>TRBD1|TRBV6-1|.|TRBJ1-2
CASRKTGSTNYGYTF
TGTGCCAGCAGAAAGACAGGGTCGACTAACTATGGCTACACCTTC
>.|TRBV6-1|.|TRBJ2-5
CASSTSETQYF
TGTGCCAGCAGTACCTCGGAGACCCAGTACTTC
>.|TRBV21-1|.|TRBJ2-3
CASSKKALGEADTQYF
TGTGCCAGCAGCAAAAAGGCTTTGGGGGAGGCAGATACGCAGTATTTT
>TRBD1|TRBV29-1|.|TRBJ2-5
CSVGQGQETQYF
TGCAGCGTGGGACAGGGACAAGAGACCCAGTACTTC
>.|TRBV29-1|.|TRBJ2-1
CSVAKTASSYNEQFF
TGCAGCGTTGCCAAGACTGCGAGCTCCTACAATGAGCAGTTCTTC
>.|TRBV6-5|.|TRBJ1-1
CASSSPMVDTEAFF
TGTGCCAGCAGTTCTCCCATGGTGGACACTGAAGCTTTCTTT
>.|TRBV5-1|once|TRBJ1-3
CASSDSGNTIYF
TGCGCCAGCAGCGACTCTGGAAACACCATATATTTT
>TRBD1|TRBV5-6|.|TRBJ2-6
CASNPLPRQGVSGANVLTF
TGTGCCAGCAACCCTTTGCCGAGGCAGGGGGTGTCTGGGGCCAACGTCCTGACTTTC
>.|TRBV20-1|.|TRBJ2-5
CSARDRETQYF
TGCAGTGCTAGAGATCGGGAGACCCAGTACTTC
>TRBD1|TRBV28|.|TRBJ1-1
CASSSPGQGVKRNTEAFF
TGTGCCAGCAGTTCCCCCGGACAGGGCGTCAAAAGGAACACTGAAGCTTTCTTT
>.|TRBV10-3|.|TRBJ1-4
CATGQSGTRDEKLFF
TGTGCCACCGGCCAGTCCGGGACACGGGATGAAAAACTGTTTTTT
>.|TRBV5-6|.|TRBJ2-7
CASSSEDFLTYEQYF
TGTGCCAGCAGCTCCGAGGACTTCCTCACCTACGAGCAGTACTTC
>TRBD2|TRBV5-4|.|TRBJ2-5
CASSFTSGQETQYF
TGTGCCAGCAGCTTCACTAGCGGCCAAGAGACCCAGTACTTC
>.|TRBV19|.|TRBJ1-4
CASQKDGTWGEKLFF
TGTGCCAGCCAGAAGGACGGGACGTGGGGTGAAAAACTGTTTTTT
>TRBD2|TRBV7-9|.|TRBJ2-1
CASSLLGLVVGEQFF
TGTGCCAGCAGCTTACTCGGACTAGTAGTCGGTGAGCAGTTCTTC
>.|TRBV30|.|TRBJ2-5
CAWSTGHTSETQYF
TGTGCCTGGAGTACGGGACACACATCAGAGACCCAGTACTTC
>TRBD1|TRBV2|.|TRBJ2-6
CASTPTGAGANVLTF
TGTGCCAGCACCCCGACAGGGGCCGGGGCCAACGTCCTGACTTTC
>.|TRBV15|.|TRBJ1-1
CATSRDPGPGTEAFF
TGTGCCACCAGCAGAGATCCAGGCCCGGGCACTGAAGCTTTCTTT
>.|TRBV14|few|TRBJ2-7
CASSQVVRAYEQYF
TGTGCCAGCAGCCAAGTGGTCAGAGCCTACGAGCAGTACTTC
>TRBD2|TRBV28|.|TRBJ2-6
CASRRVAGGSRGANVLTF
TGTGCCAGCAGGAGAGTAGCGGGGGGTTCTCGAGGGGCCAACGTCCTGACTTTC
>.|TRBV7-2|few|TRBJ2-1
CASSLREASYNEQFF
TGTGCCAGCAGCTTAAGGGAGGCTTCCTACAATGAGCAGTTCTTC
>.|TRBV7-9|.|TRBJ1-2
CASSPGYGYTF
TGTGCCAGCAGTCCCGGCTATGGCTACACCTTC
>.|TRBV9|.|TRBJ2-3
CASSVEASTDTQYF
TGTGCCAGCAGCGTAGAGGCTAGCACAGATACGCAGTATTTT
>TRBD1|TRBV5-4|.|TRBJ1-1
CASSRGQGGYTEAFF
TGTGCCAGCAGCCGAGGACAGGGGGGTTACACTGAAGCTTTCTTT